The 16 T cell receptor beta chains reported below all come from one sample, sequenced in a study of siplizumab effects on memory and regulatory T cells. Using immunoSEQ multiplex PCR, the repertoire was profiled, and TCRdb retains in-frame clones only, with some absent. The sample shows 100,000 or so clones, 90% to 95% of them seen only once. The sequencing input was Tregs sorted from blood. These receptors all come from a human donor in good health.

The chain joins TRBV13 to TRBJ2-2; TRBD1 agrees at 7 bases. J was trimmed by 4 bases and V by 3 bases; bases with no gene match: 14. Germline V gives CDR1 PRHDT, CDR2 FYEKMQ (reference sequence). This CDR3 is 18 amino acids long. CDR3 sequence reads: CASSFIPAGTVATGELFF. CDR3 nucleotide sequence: TGTGCCAGCAGCTTCATCCCAGCCGGGACAGTCGCCACCGGGGAGCTGTTTTTT. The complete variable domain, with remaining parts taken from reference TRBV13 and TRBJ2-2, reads AAGVIQSPRHLIKEKRETATLKCYPIPRHDTVYWYQQGPGQDPQFLISFYEKMQSDKGSIPDRFSAQQFSDYHSELNMSSLELGDSALYFCASSFIPAGTVATGELFFGEGSRLTVL.

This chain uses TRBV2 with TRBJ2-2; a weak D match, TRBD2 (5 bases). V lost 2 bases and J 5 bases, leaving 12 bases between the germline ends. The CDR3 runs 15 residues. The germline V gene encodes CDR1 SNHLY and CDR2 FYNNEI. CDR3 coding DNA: TGTGCCAGCAGTGAATGGGCACGGGAAACCGGGGAGCTGTTTTTT. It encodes CASSEWARETGELFF.

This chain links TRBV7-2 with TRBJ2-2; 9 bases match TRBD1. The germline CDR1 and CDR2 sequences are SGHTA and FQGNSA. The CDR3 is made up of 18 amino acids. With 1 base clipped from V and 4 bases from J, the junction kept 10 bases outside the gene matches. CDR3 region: CASSLGTQGAVLTGELFF. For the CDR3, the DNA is TGTGCCAGCAGCTTAGGGACACAGGGGGCAGTTCTCACCGGGGAGCTGTTTTTT.

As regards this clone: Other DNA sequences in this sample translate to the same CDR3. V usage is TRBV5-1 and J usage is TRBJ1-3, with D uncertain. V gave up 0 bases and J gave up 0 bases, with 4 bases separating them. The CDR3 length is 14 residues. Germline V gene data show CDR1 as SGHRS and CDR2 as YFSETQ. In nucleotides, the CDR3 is TGCGCCAGCAGCTTGGAAGGCTCTGGAAACACCATATATTTT. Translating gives CASSLEGSGNTIYF.

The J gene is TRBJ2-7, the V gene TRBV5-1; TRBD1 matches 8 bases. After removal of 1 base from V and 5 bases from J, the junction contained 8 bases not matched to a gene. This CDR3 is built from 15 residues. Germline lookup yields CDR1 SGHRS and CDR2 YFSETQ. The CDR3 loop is CASSLYQGAGDEQYF. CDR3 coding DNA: TGCGCCAGCAGCTTGTACCAGGGGGCTGGGGACGAGCAGTACTTC.

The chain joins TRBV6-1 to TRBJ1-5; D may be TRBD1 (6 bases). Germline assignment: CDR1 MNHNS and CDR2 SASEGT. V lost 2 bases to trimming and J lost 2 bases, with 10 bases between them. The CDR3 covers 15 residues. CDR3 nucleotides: TGTGCCAGCAGTGAATTTCGACAGGGCAATCAGCCCCAGCATTTT. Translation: CASSEFRQGNQPQHF.

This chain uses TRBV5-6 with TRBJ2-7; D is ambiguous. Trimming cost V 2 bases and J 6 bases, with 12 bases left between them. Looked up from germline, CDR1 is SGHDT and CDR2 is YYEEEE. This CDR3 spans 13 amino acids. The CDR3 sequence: CASSFLEIGEQYF. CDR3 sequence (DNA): TGTGCCAGCAGCTTCCTAGAAATTGGCGAGCAGTACTTC. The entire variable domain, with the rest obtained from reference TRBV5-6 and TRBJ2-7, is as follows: DAGVTQSPTHLIKTRGQQVTLRCSPKSGHDTVSWYQQALGQGPQFIFQYYEEEERQRGNFPDRFSGHQFPNYSSELNVNALLLGDSALYLCASSFLEIGEQYFGPGTRLTVT.

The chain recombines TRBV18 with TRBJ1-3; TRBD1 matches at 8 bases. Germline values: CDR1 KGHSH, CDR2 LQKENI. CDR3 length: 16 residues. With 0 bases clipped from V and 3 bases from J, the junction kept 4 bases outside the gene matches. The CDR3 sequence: CASSPPRQGNGNTIYF. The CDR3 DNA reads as TGTGCCAGCTCACCACCGCGACAGGGGAATGGAAACACCATATATTTT.

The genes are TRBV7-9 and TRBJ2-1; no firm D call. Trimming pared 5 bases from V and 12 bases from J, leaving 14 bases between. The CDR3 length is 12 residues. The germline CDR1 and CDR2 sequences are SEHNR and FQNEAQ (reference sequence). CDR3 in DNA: TGTGCCAGCAGCAGCCGTTCCCTCGGGCAGTTCTTC. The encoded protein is CASSSRSLGQFF.

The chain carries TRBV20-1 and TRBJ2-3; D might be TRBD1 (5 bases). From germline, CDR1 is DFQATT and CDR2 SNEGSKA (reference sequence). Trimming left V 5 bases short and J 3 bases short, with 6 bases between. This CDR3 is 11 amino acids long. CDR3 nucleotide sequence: TGCAGTGCTCGACAGACAGATACGCAGTATTTT. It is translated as CSARQTDTQYF.

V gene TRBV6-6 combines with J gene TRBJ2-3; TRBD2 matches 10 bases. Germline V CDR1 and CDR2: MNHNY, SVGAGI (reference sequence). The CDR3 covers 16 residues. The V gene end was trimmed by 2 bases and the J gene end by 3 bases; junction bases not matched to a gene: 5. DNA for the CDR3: TGTGCCAGCAGTTACGAGAGCGGGAGGGTGACAGATACGCAGTATTTT. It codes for CASSYESGRVTDTQYF.

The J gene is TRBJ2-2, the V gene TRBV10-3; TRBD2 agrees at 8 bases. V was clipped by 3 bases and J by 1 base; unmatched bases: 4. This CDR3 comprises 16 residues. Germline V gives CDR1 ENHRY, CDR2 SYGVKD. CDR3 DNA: TGTGCCATCAGTGATAGGGCGGGAGGGAACACCGGGGAGCTGTTTTTT. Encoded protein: CAISDRAGGNTGELFF.

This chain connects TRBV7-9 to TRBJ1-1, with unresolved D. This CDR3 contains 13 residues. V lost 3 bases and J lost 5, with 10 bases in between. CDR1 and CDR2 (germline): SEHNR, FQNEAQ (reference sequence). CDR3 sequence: CASSFQVKTEAFF. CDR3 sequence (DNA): TGTGCCAGCAGCTTTCAGGTTAAAACTGAAGCTTTCTTT.

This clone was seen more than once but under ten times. CDR3 residues: CSATKTEAFF. Written as DNA, the CDR3 is TGCAGTGCTACCAAGACTGAAGCTTTCTTT. The chain combines TRBV20-1 with TRBJ1-1, with no clear D. Germline V CDR1 and CDR2: DFQATT, SNEGSKA (reference sequence). V shed 4 bases and J shed 5 bases, with 5 bases lying between them. The CDR3 extends over 10 amino acids.

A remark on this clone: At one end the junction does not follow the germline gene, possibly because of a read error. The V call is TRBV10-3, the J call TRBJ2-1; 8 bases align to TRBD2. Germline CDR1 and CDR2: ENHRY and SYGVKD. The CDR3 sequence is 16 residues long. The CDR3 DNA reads TGTGCCACCAGTCACGGATCGAGCGGGAGCATGGATGAGCAGTTCTTC. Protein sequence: CATSHGSSGSMDEQFF.

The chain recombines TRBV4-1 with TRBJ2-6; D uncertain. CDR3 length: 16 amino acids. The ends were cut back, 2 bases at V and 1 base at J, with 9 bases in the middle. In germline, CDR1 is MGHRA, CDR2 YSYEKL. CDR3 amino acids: CASSQIGFSGANVLTF. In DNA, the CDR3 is TGCGCCAGCAGCCAAATTGGATTTTCTGGGGCCAACGTCCTGACTTTC.